Presented here are 6 T cell receptor beta chains from one specimen sequenced in a study of blood T cell repertoires in COVID-19. Profiling relied on immunoSEQ multiplex PCR, and the TCRdb table lists in-frame clones only, not all of them. The sample lists tens of thousands of clones, approximately 90% occurring once. The specimen was peripheral blood. The receptor source for this set is a man of 80 years or more with acute or convalescent COVID-19.

V usage is TRBV30 and J usage is TRBJ2-5; TRBD1 aligns across 7 bases. Germline V gene sequence: CDR1 GTSNPN, CDR2 SVGIG (reference sequence). The CDR3 spans 13 residues. The CDR3 bases are TGTGCTTGGGGTGAGGGGGCGAGACAGACCCAGTACTTC. Amino acid sequence: CAWGEGARQTQYF.

The chain has TRBV18 and TRBJ2-2; D is unclear. The CDR3 spans 14 residues. V was clipped by 6 bases and J by 4 bases, with 12 bases between them. CDR1 KGHSH and CDR2 LQKENI come from the germline V gene. The CDR3 DNA reads as TGTGCCAGCTCTCTCGCGGTGGGCACCGGGGAGCTGTTTTTT. This codes for CASSLAVGTGELFF. Variable domain in full (rest from reference TRBV18 and TRBJ2-2): NAGVMQNPRHLVRRRGQEARLRCSPMKGHSHVYWYRQLPEEGLKFMVYLQKENIIDESGMPKERFSAEFPKEGPSILRIQQVVRGDSAAYFCASSLAVGTGELFFGEGSRLTVL.

The V and J genes are TRBV18 and TRBJ1-5, with D possibly being TRBD1 (6 bases). V dropped 2 bases and J dropped 2 bases, with 13 bases sitting between them. CDR1 KGHSH and CDR2 LQKENI come from the germline V gene. The CDR3 has 16 amino acids. CDR3 protein: CASSPLGGGGNQPQHF. The DNA of the CDR3 is TGTGCCAGCTCACCATTAGGGGGTGGTGGCAATCAGCCCCAGCATTTT. The whole variable domain, filled in from reference TRBV18 and TRBJ1-5, reads NAGVMQNPRHLVRRRGQEARLRCSPMKGHSHVYWYRQLPEEGLKFMVYLQKENIIDESGMPKERFSAEFPKEGPSILRIQQVVRGDSAAYFCASSPLGGGGNQPQHFGDGTRLSIL.

The J gene is TRBJ1-1, the V gene TRBV19; 10 positions match TRBD1. Germline loops: CDR1 LNHDA, CDR2 SQIVND (reference sequence). The V and J ends lost 5 bases and 5 bases, in that order; junction bases with no gene match: 11. The CDR3 runs to 16 residues. The CDR3 is CASSSRTGGRTTEAFF. CDR3 nucleotide sequence: TGTGCCAGTAGTTCCCGGACAGGGGGAAGAACGACTGAAGCTTTCTTT.

V and J are TRBV28 and TRBJ2-1; 9 bases are shared with TRBD2. In germline, CDR1 is MDHEN, CDR2 SYDVKM. The CDR3 covers 15 residues. Trimming cost V 5 bases and J 10 bases; bases outside gene matches: 12. The CDR3, as DNA: TGTGCCAGCAGTCCTATAGCGGGGGCCCAGGGCGAGCAGTTCTTC. It is translated as CASSPIAGAQGEQFF.

The chain links TRBV5-1 to TRBJ2-2, with D tentatively TRBD1 (5 bases). V was cut by 2 bases and J by 0 bases, with 11 bases left in between. This CDR3 has 16 amino acids. Germline V gene lookup returns CDR1 SGHRS and CDR2 YFSETQ. The CDR3 nucleotides are TGCGCCAGCAGCTTACAGGCCCCCGCGAACACCGGGGAGCTGTTTTTT. As protein: CASSLQAPANTGELFF. The full variable domain, its missing parts supplied by reference TRBV5-1 and TRBJ2-2, is KAGVTQTPRYLIKTRGQQVTLSCSPISGHRSVSWYQQTPGQGLQFLFEYFSETQRNKGNFPGRFSGRQFSNSRSEMNVSTLELGDSALYLCASSLQAPANTGELFFGEGSRLTVL.